This T cell receptor beta chain was sequenced for a study of blood T cells in healthy people across ages. A second PCR of roughly 7 to 11 cycles used a sample-barcoded 5' primer and a J-beta primer mix. Via MiXCR, TCRdb re-called the 5' RACE reads, giving one row per CDR3 protein. The table lists hundreds of thousands of distinct CDR3 sequences, under 65% of them singletons. The origin of this receptor is a woman of 80 years or more in good health. What was sequenced was blood.

CDR3 nucleotides: TGTGCCAGCGAGGACTCTAACATTAATCGGTATGGCTACACCTTC. As protein: CASEDSNINRYGYTF. The gene calls are TRBV13 and TRBJ1-2; the D is unclear. The germline V and J ends were trimmed by 8 bases and 5 bases, with 21 bases remaining between them. Germline V gene sequence: CDR1 PRHDT, CDR2 FYEKMQ (reference sequence). CDR3 length equals 15 residues.